Each of the 13 T cell receptor beta chains below was sequenced from the same sample in a study of neurological immune-mediated disorders. TCRdb passed the 5' RACE reads through MiXCR, listing each CDR3 protein once. The sample gives roughly 71,000 distinct CDR3 sequences, almost 4% of which show up once; 1% to 1.5% is in the top ten. The sequencing input was PBMCs. The source is a young man with multiple sclerosis.

A remark on this clonotype: As the CDR3 is not closed by the conserved phenylalanine or tryptophan, this likely results from a read error. This sequence joins TRBV4-3 and TRBJ1-5, with 9 positions matching TRBD1. CDR1 is LGHNA and CDR2 is YSLEER in the germline V gene. The CDR3 is 15 residues long. J lost 3 bases, V lost 4 bases, and 4 bases had no gene match. This chain's CDR3 is CASSPGTGINQPQHY. The CDR3 DNA follows: TGCGCCAGCAGCCCCGGGACAGGGATCAATCAGCCCCAGCATTAT.

This clonotype was detected many times. The chain uses TRBV10-3 and TRBJ2-5, with a tentative D call TRBD1 (6 bases). Germline assignment: CDR1 ENHRY and CDR2 SYGVKD. The CDR3 loop spans 13 amino acids. The ends were cut back, 8 bases at V and 5 bases at J, with 15 bases in the middle. Here the CDR3 DNA reads TGTGCCATCCGCACGGCAGGGGACGAGACCCAGTACTTC. Residues: CAIRTAGDETQYF.

At least ten counts were recorded for this clonotype. V and J are TRBV20-1 and TRBJ2-7, with 12 bases matching TRBD2. Trimming at V came to 4 bases and at J to 2 bases, leaving 0 bases not matched to a gene. The CDR3 has 13 amino acids. Germline CDR1 is DFQATT and CDR2 is SNEGSKA (reference sequence). The CDR3 reads CSATSGGAYEQYF. The CDR3 DNA is TGCAGTGCTACTAGCGGGGGGGCCTACGAGCAGTACTTC.

This clonotype was detected many times. The chain uses TRBV5-1 and TRBJ2-5; no reliable D call. The CDR3 covers 11 residues. V shed 2 bases and J shed 5 bases, with 4 bases lying between them. The germline CDR1 and CDR2 sequences are SGHRS and YFSETQ. The CDR3 nucleotides read TGCGCCAGCAGCTTTACGGAGACCCAGTACTTC. Encoded protein: CASSFTETQYF. The variable domain in full, with the rest retrieved from reference TRBV5-1 and TRBJ2-5, is KAGVTQTPRYLIKTRGQQVTLSCSPISGHRSVSWYQQTPGQGLQFLFEYFSETQRNKGNFPGRFSGRQFSNSRSEMNVSTLELGDSALYLCASSFTETQYFGPGTRLLVL.

This clonotype has ten or more counts. The V call is TRBV7-2, the J call TRBJ2-5, with D unresolved. The CDR3 length is 14 residues. Trimming removed 3 bases from V and 1 base from J, with 9 bases in between. From germline, CDR1 is SGHTA and CDR2 FQGNSA. CDR3 sequence (DNA): TGTGCCAGCAGCTTCAGAGGCCCCCAAGAGACCCAGTACTTC. Translated: CASSFRGPQETQYF.

This clonotype was recorded at least ten times. The gene calls are TRBV7-9 and TRBJ1-2; TRBD1 is a possible D gene (6 bases). The CDR3 has 15 amino acids. Trimming cost V 11 bases and J 7 bases, with 26 bases left between them. Germline assignment: CDR1 SEHNR and CDR2 FQNEAQ (reference sequence). CDR3 DNA sequence: TGTGCCGGGACCGGCGTTGCGGGGGCGGATCGTGGCTACACCTTC. Encoded protein: CAGTGVAGADRGYTF. The full variable domain, its missing parts supplied by reference TRBV7-9 and TRBJ1-2, is DTGVSQNPRHKITKRGQNVTFRCDPISEHNRLYWYRQTLGQGPEFLTYFQNEAQLEKSRLLSDRFSAERPKGSFSTLEIQRTEQGDSAMYLCAGTGVAGADRGYTFGSGTRLTVV.

This clonotype has ten or more counts. This sequence joins TRBV6-6 and TRBJ2-1; 7 bases are a match to TRBD2. The length of the CDR3 is 11 residues. Germline CDR1 is MNHNY and CDR2 is SVGAGI (reference sequence). With V trimmed by 6 bases and J by 15 bases, 8 bases remained unmatched. CDR3 sequence: CASSHGTKRFF. The DNA of the CDR3 is TGTGCCAGCAGCCACGGGACTAAACGGTTCTTC.

This clonotype was detected ten times or more. The chain couples TRBV7-9 to TRBJ2-5; TRBD1 agrees at 8 bases. Germline V gene data show CDR1 as SEHNR and CDR2 as FQNEAQ (reference sequence). Trimming cost V 5 bases and J 4 bases; bases outside gene matches: 6. The CDR3 length is 14 residues. CDR3 sequence reads: CASSPRTGRETQYF. CDR3 coding DNA: TGTGCCAGCAGCCCAAGGACAGGGAGAGAGACCCAGTACTTC.

This clonotype was found a few times. Relative to the germline gene, one junction end is altered; a read error may explain this. The chain couples TRBV20-1 to TRBJ1-5; weak D call: TRBD1 (6 bases). The CDR3 contains 14 residues. The germline V gene encodes CDR1 DFQATT and CDR2 SNEGSKA (reference sequence). This CDR3 reads CSARGGGSNQPQNF. The CDR3 DNA sequence: TGCAGTGCTAGAGGAGGGGGGAGCAATCAGCCCCAGAATTTT.

This clonotype was recorded many times. The CDR3 nucleotides are TGTGCCAGCAATCAGGGACCTGAAGCTTTCTTT. Translated, it gives CASNQGPEAFF. The chain employs TRBV6-5 and TRBJ1-1; maybe TRBD1 (5 bases). Germline CDR1 reads MNHEY; CDR2 reads SVGAGI. V was shortened by 7 bases and J by 6 bases, with 9 bases between the two germline ends. The CDR3 sequence is 11 residues long.

On this clonotype: Just one base apart from a much larger clone, this may be a read error. The chain joins TRBV7-9 to TRBJ1-1; D is uncertain. The CDR3 has 15 residues. Germline values: CDR1 SEHNR, CDR2 FQNEAQ (reference sequence). The CDR3 coding sequence is TGTGCCAACAGCCACCCCCCGAACTCGAACACTGAAGCTTTCTTT. It encodes CANSHPPNSNTEAFF.

This clonotype was detected ten times or more. The gene calls are TRBV9 and TRBJ1-1; the D is unclear. Germline loops: CDR1 SGDLS, CDR2 YYNGEE. V lost 0 bases and J 6 bases, leaving 9 bases between the germline ends. This CDR3 has 13 amino acids. The CDR3 DNA reads as TGTGCCAGCAGCGTAGGGCGTGGCTCTGAAGCTTTCTTT. Its translation: CASSVGRGSEAFF.

Concerning this clonotype: With a much larger clone just one base away, this may be a read error. V gene TRBV5-1 combines with J gene TRBJ2-1; D uncertain. Germline CDR1 is SGHRS and CDR2 is YFSETQ. V shed 0 bases and J shed 7 bases, with 8 bases lying between them. This CDR3 contains 13 residues. The CDR3 loop reads CASSLVDGNEQFF. For the CDR3, the DNA is TGCGCCAGCAGCTTGGTCGATGGTAATGAGCAGTTCTTC.